This T cell receptor (beta chain) was obtained from a study of blood T cell repertoires in COVID-19 (dated by TCRdb to the early 2020s). For the study in its entirety: The collaborator samples originated in the United States, Italy and Spain and spanned the acute and convalescent phases of COVID-19. The material from the prospective study consisted of cDNA or gDNA derived from T cells, B-cell-depleted T cells, or PBMCs. Subjects who had been exposed to COVID-19, were actively infected with it, or had recovered from it provided the deeply sampled blood TCRbeta repertoires that made up the dataset. The repertoires were released in a freely available public database meant as a resource for research on the immune response to SARS-CoV-2. The samples were drawn from the first 160 participants of the ongoing ImmuneRACE study and from under 1,500 subjects provided by 6 global collaborators. Nearly every sample came with metadata listing a de-identified subject ID, COVID-19 status, age in years and sex. Where available, HLA class I and class II types were taken from metadata supplied by the sample provider and were not determined by assay-based typing. Study-level results and caveats: The quantity of clinical and demographic metadata differed by source and by participant and was supplied without curation.

Each collaborating institution followed its own protocols to collect whole blood in K2EDTA tubes. For TCRbeta analysis, collaborators shipped samples as frozen whole blood, isolated PBMCs, or DNA extracted from either of those sample types. CDR1 SEHNR and CDR2 FQNEAQ are derived from the germline V gene (reference sequence). V drops 1 base and J drops 0 bases, leaving 6 bases in between. Including the terminal cysteine and phenylalanine, the CDR3 comprises 15 residues. Only CDR3 DNA is held: 45 bases, read in frame from base 1. The immunoSEQ Assay, a bias-controlled multiplex PCR, was used to amplify TCRbeta CDR3 regions from genomic DNA. The study's processing was this. The number of nucleated cells in each sample was estimated by amplification of reference gene primers within the assay. To quantify the absolute abundance of each unique TCRbeta CDR3 rearrangement, sequence reads were collapsed and filtered. For each sample, productive Simpson clonality was calculated by taking the square root of Simpson's diversity index across productive rearrangements. In TCRdb, the immuneACCESS table is reduced to in-frame sequences with V and J assigned. These tables do not hold every clone; where another copy was compared, an unresolved V gene accounts for under half, and the others remain unexplained. V and J calls and clone size come straight from that table; D and trimming were deduced from the DNA. This sample is represented by around 47,000 clones; 84% of them were singletons. The ten largest clonotypes hold 35% to 50% of the sample.

On this clone itself: The antigen it binds to is not known. There are no base qualities to consult, and no much larger clone falls within one base.

Sequenced material: peripheral blood. The clonotype comes from a human donor in a cohort sampled during active COVID-19. Rearrangement joined TRBV7-9 to TRBJ1-4, with no confident D gene call. The CDR3: CASSLGAATNEKLFF. The nucleotide sequence reads as follows: TGTGCCAGCAGCTTAGGGGCAGCAACTAATGAAAAACTGTTTTTT.